The 27 T cell receptor beta chains below were found in one sample sequenced in a study of cytomegalovirus exposure and HLA in healthy donors. 60 Vbeta and 13 Jbeta primers were used in PCR. Profiled with immunoSEQ multiplex PCR; TCRdb holds only in-frame clones, not every one. Of roughly 190,000 clones in the sample, about 83% were seen once. The material sequenced was PBMCs. The source of these receptors is a man between 40 and 49 years old in good health and CMV-seropositive.

The chain carries TRBV12-5 and TRBJ2-1, with 12 bases fitting TRBD2. V gave up 1 base and J gave up 6 bases; unmatched junction bases: 4. This CDR3 region has 16 residues. Per the germline V gene, CDR1 is LGHNT and CDR2 is FRNRAP. CDR3 nucleotides: TGTGCTAGTGGTTTGGACCAGGGACTAGCGGGCAATGAGCAGTTCTTC. This encodes CASGLDQGLAGNEQFF.

J is TRBJ1-1 and V is TRBV13; D not certain. V shed 5 bases and J shed 1 base, with 11 bases lying between them. The CDR3 has 14 residues. Germline CDR1 PRHDT, CDR2 FYEKMQ (reference sequence). CDR3 bases: TGTGCCAGCAGCCCCCCCTCGGGGAACACTGAAGCTTTCTTT. It specifies CASSPPSGNTEAFF.

The rearrangement joins TRBV19 to TRBJ2-5; TRBD1 agrees at 7 bases. The better agreement between TRBJ2-7 and the DNA end casts doubt on the J call. This CDR3 has 14 residues. The V gene's germline CDR1 is LNHDA and CDR2 SQIVND (reference sequence). CDR3 loop: CASSILTGSYEQYF. The CDR3 DNA reads TGTGCCAGTAGTATATTGACAGGGTCCTACGAGCAGTACTTC.

The rearrangement joins TRBV5-1 to TRBJ2-5, with D perhaps TRBD1 (5 bases). The better agreement between TRBJ2-7 and the DNA end casts doubt on the J call. Germline V gives CDR1 SGHRS, CDR2 YFSETQ. This CDR3 is 16 amino acids long. In nucleotides, the CDR3 is TGCGCCAGCAGCCTCCCCGGGCAGGGCCCCTTCTACGAGCAGTACTTC. It is translated as CASSLPGQGPFYEQYF.

DNA for the CDR3: TGTGCCAGCAGTCGGACAGGCTGGGAGACCCAGTACTTC. Translating it yields CASSRTGWETQYF. The gene calls are TRBV6-1 and TRBJ2-5; 7 bases line up with TRBD1. This CDR3 comprises 13 residues. The germline gives CDR1 MNHNS, CDR2 SASEGT. Trimming cost V 5 bases and J 5 bases; bases outside gene matches: 5.

This sequence joins TRBV6-5 and TRBJ2-7, with D possibly being TRBD1 (6 bases). The germline gives CDR1 MNHEY, CDR2 SVGAGI. The CDR3 consists of 15 residues. Trimming cost V 2 bases and J 0 bases, with 11 bases left between them. The CDR3 spells CASSYPRQASYEQYF. The CDR3 nucleotides are TGTGCCAGCAGTTACCCTCGACAGGCCTCCTACGAGCAGTACTTC.

This chain joins TRBV7-8 and TRBJ2-7; TRBD1 matches 9 bases. From germline, CDR1 is SGHVS and CDR2 FQNEAQ. CDR3 length: 14 residues. With 5 bases clipped from V and 3 bases from J, the junction kept 5 bases outside the gene matches. The CDR3 is CASSPGQGIYEQYF. In DNA, the CDR3 is TGTGCCAGCAGCCCGGGACAGGGTATCTACGAGCAGTACTTC.

This chain connects TRBV6-5 to TRBJ2-3; TRBD2 agrees at 8 bases. The CDR3 has 15 residues. V trimming: 2 bases; J trimming: 2 bases; junction bases outside the gene matches: 3. CDR1 and CDR2 from the germline V gene are MNHEY and SVGAGI. CDR3 nucleotide sequence: TGTGCCAGCAGTTACCAAGCGGGAGTCACAGATACGCAGTATTTT. It encodes CASSYQAGVTDTQYF.

J is TRBJ2-5 and V is TRBV25-1, with 9 bases lining up with TRBD2. This CDR3 is 15 amino acids long. V shed 1 base and J 5 bases; nucleotides not matched to a gene: 5. The germline CDR1 and CDR2 sequences are MGHDK and SYGVNS. The chain's CDR3 is CASSELAGGPETQYF. The CDR3 DNA reads as TGTGCCAGCAGTGAATTGGCGGGAGGGCCGGAGACCCAGTACTTC. Using reference TRBV25-1 and TRBJ2-5 for the parts outside the CDR3, the full variable domain is EADIYQTPRYLVIGTGKKITLECSQTMGHDKMYWYQQDPGMELHLIHYSYGVNSTEKGDLSSESTVSRIRTEHFPLTLESARPSHTSQYLCASSELAGGPETQYFGPGTRLLVL.

The genes are TRBV6-4 and TRBJ2-1; 9 nucleotides line up with TRBD2. In germline, CDR1 is MRHNA, CDR2 SNTAGT. This CDR3 has 15 residues. V trimming: 5 bases; J trimming: 9 bases; junction bases outside the gene matches: 11. As DNA, the CDR3 is TGTGCCAGCAGTCAGATAGCGGGAGTTTCCGGTGAGCAGTTCTTC. Protein sequence: CASSQIAGVSGEQFF.

The V gene is TRBV6-1, the J gene TRBJ2-2, with 10 bases matching TRBD1. The V gene end was trimmed by 4 bases and the J gene end by 3 bases; junction bases not matched to a gene: 5. The CDR3 runs 16 residues. CDR1 is MNHNS and CDR2 is SASEGT in the germline V gene. CDR3 sequence: CASSVGTGAHTGELFF. Written as DNA, the CDR3 is TGTGCCAGCAGTGTTGGGACAGGGGCGCACACCGGGGAGCTGTTTTTT.

The chain employs TRBV7-7 and TRBJ1-3; 7 bases agree with TRBD1. Germline-derived CDR1 and CDR2 are SSHAT and FNYEAQ (reference sequence). The CDR3 runs to 18 residues. V was pared by 5 bases and J by 0 bases, with 13 bases of the junction left unmatched. The CDR3 spells CASSPRQGPFSSGNTIYF. The CDR3 DNA reads TGTGCCAGCAGCCCCAGACAGGGTCCCTTTTCCTCTGGAAACACCATATATTTT.

In this sample, this clone turned up once. This sequence joins TRBV4-3 and TRBJ1-4, with D possibly being TRBD1 (5 bases). Germline CDR1 LGHNA, CDR2 YSLEER. The ends were cut back, 0 bases at V and 3 bases at J, with 23 bases in the middle. The CDR3 totals 20 residues. Here the CDR3 reads CASSQEVPFIRGNSNEKLFF. The CDR3 DNA sequence: TGCGCCAGCAGCCAAGAGGTTCCGTTTATTAGGGGAAACTCTAATGAAAAACTGTTTTTT.

J is TRBJ2-3 and V is TRBV11-2, with no clear D. CDR1 and CDR2 (germline): SGHAT, FQNNGV. With 0 bases removed from V and 4 bases from J, the gap between germline ends came to 8 bases. This CDR3 has 14 amino acids. In nucleotides, the CDR3 is TGTGCCAGCAGCTTAGAAGTCTATTCAGATACGCAGTATTTT. Encoded protein: CASSLEVYSDTQYF.

In DNA form, the CDR3 reads TGTGCCAGCAGCCCTACCTCCTACGGGACTAGCGGGAGTTCAGAGACCCAGTACTTC. As protein: CASSPTSYGTSGSSETQYF. The chain carries TRBV5-6 and TRBJ2-5, with 14 positions matching TRBD2. Germline CDR1 is SGHDT and CDR2 is YYEEEE. The CDR3 is 19 amino acids. J gave up 4 bases and V 4 bases, and 15 bases lay outside the gene matches.

The rearrangement links TRBV11-3 to TRBJ2-5; 7 positions agree with TRBD1. Germline-derived CDR1 and CDR2 are SGHNT and YENEEA. Trimming at V came to 3 bases and at J to 5 bases, leaving 9 bases not matched to a gene. The CDR3 is 15 residues long. The CDR3 reads CASSLAPGGRETQYF. CDR3 nucleotides: TGTGCCAGCAGCTTGGCACCAGGGGGAAGGGAGACCCAGTACTTC. The full variable domain, completed using reference TRBV11-3 and TRBJ2-5, is EAGVVQSPRYKIIEKKQPVAFWCNPISGHNTLYWYLQNLGQGPELLIRYENEEAVDDSQLPKDRFSAERLKGVDSTLKIQPAELGDSAVYLCASSLAPGGRETQYFGPGTRLLVL.

The chain links TRBV6-1 to TRBJ2-7; 10 positions match TRBD2. Per the germline V gene, CDR1 is MNHNS and CDR2 is SASEGT. CDR3 length: 14 amino acids. V was clipped by 6 bases and J by 7 bases; unmatched bases: 9. As DNA, the CDR3 is TGTGCCAGCAGACTCTGGACTAGCGGCGGGGAGCAGTACTTC. Its translation: CASRLWTSGGEQYF.

V and J are TRBV6-5 and TRBJ1-2, with 8 bases fitting TRBD1. The ends lost 2 bases at V and 6 bases at J; junction bases unmatched: 5. Looked up from germline, CDR1 is MNHEY and CDR2 is SVGAGI. This CDR3 is 14 amino acids long. Here the CDR3 reads CASSYVQGGDGYTF. In DNA, the CDR3 is TGTGCCAGCAGTTACGTACAGGGGGGGGATGGCTACACCTTC.

V is TRBV6-5 and J is TRBJ1-2; D remains unclear. This CDR3 has 12 residues. Germline values: CDR1 MNHEY, CDR2 SVGAGI. Trimming took 6 bases from V and 6 from J, leaving 11 bases between them. In DNA form, the CDR3 reads TGTGCCAGCAGCTCCCTTCAGGATGGCTACACCTTC. It specifies CASSSLQDGYTF.

The rearrangement joins TRBV5-4 to TRBJ2-1; 7 nucleotides match TRBD2. Germline CDR1 reads SGHNT; CDR2 reads YYREEE (reference sequence). The length of the CDR3 is 14 residues. J gave up 3 bases and V 4 bases, and 4 bases lay outside the gene matches. In nucleotides, the CDR3 is TGTGCCAGCAGCATGCTAGCGGTCTACAATGAGCAGTTCTTC. Its translation is CASSMLAVYNEQFF.

This clone was seen just once. This chain connects TRBV7-6 to TRBJ2-5; possibly TRBD1 for D (6 bases). The CDR3 has 13 amino acids. Germline CDR1 and CDR2: SGHVS and FNYEAQ. The V and J ends lost 8 bases and 4 bases respectively, with 14 bases between them. The chain's CDR3 is CASRVTGGETQYF. The DNA for the CDR3 is TGTGCCAGCCGAGTGACAGGCGGAGAGACCCAGTACTTC.

The V and J genes are TRBV18 and TRBJ2-5; TRBD1 agrees at 8 bases. Germline CDR1 reads KGHSH; CDR2 reads LQKENI. The V and J ends lost 3 bases and 5 bases, in that order; junction bases with no gene match: 8. CDR3 size: 15 residues. CDR3 sequence: CASSPGQGQRETQYF. CDR3 in DNA: TGTGCCAGCTCACCTGGACAGGGTCAGAGGGAGACCCAGTACTTC.

This sequence joins TRBV30 and TRBJ2-7; D may be TRBD2 (5 bases). This CDR3 is built from 12 residues. V lost 5 bases to trimming and J lost 3 bases, with 11 bases between them. Germline V gene lookup returns CDR1 GTSNPN and CDR2 SVGIG (reference sequence). In DNA form, the CDR3 reads TGTGCCTGGGAGAGGGATCTCTACGAGCAGTACTTC. Encoded protein: CAWERDLYEQYF.

The J gene is TRBJ2-1, the V gene TRBV4-2; 12 positions agree with TRBD2. The V and J ends lost 0 bases and 9 bases, in that order; junction bases with no gene match: 6. Germline V CDR1 and CDR2: LGHNA, YNFKEQ. CDR3 length equals 16 residues. CDR3 DNA: TGTGCCAGCAGCCAAGACCTAGCGGGAGGGCGAATTGAGCAGTTCTTC. This translates into CASSQDLAGGRIEQFF.

The chain is built from TRBV7-9 and TRBJ2-7; the match to TRBD2 covers 10 bases. Germline assignment: CDR1 SEHNR and CDR2 FQNEAQ (reference sequence). This CDR3 is built from 14 residues. With V trimmed by 5 bases and J by 3 bases, 4 bases remained unmatched. CDR3 region: CASSRTSGFYEQYF. The CDR3 nucleotides read TGTGCCAGCAGCCGGACTAGCGGTTTCTACGAGCAGTACTTC.

The chain uses TRBV9 and TRBJ2-7, with a possible D match to TRBD2 (7 bases). The V gene lost 7 bases and the J gene lost 7 bases, with 24 bases spanning the gap. CDR3 size: 15 residues. Germline lookup yields CDR1 SGDLS and CDR2 YYNGEE. The CDR3 sequence: CASGTGGSQGREQYF. Written as DNA, the CDR3 is TGTGCCAGCGGGACCGGCGGGAGCCAGGGGAGAGAGCAGTACTTC.

This clone was picked up one time. This chain joins TRBV4-2 and TRBJ2-7; TRBD2 aligns across 8 bases. This CDR3 has 16 amino acids. The germline V gene has CDR1 LGHNA and CDR2 YNFKEQ. V lost 2 bases and J lost 4; bases outside the gene matches: 10. CDR3 sequence (DNA): TGTGCCAGCAGCCAATTTCAAGCGGGAGACATTTACGAGCAGTACTTC. Residues: CASSQFQAGDIYEQYF.